What follows are 29 T cell receptor beta chains derived from one specimen sequenced in a study of T cell responses to AZD1222 COVID-19 vaccine (TCRdb year 2021). Reading the label with the study, this specimen's time point is: about 28 days (+/-7) after the second vaccine dose. The library was prepared using the immunoSEQ multiplex PCR assay. TCRdb carries this immuneACCESS record with in-frame sequences only. Its versions omit some clonotypes, under half of them owing to an unresolved V gene in the studies checked, with the rest unexplained. This sample is represented by about 110,000 clones; nearly 90% of them were singletons. The ten largest clones capture more than 40% of the sample. The sequencing used peripheral blood, collected 28 days after the second AZD1222 dose. Receptors originate from an adult who received the AZD1222 COVID-19 vaccine.

The chain couples TRBV28 to TRBJ2-1; 12 nucleotides agree with TRBD2. V shed 6 bases and J 6 bases; nucleotides not matched to a gene: 9. There are 16 residues in the CDR3. Per the germline V gene, CDR1 is MDHEN and CDR2 is SYDVKM. CDR3 DNA: TGTGCCAGCAGCCCCGCGACTAGCGGGAGAGCCAATGAGCAGTTCTTC. Protein sequence: CASSPATSGRANEQFF. Using reference TRBV28 and TRBJ2-1 for the parts outside the CDR3, the full variable domain is DVKVTQSSRYLVKRTGEKVFLECVQDMDHENMFWYRQDPGLGLRLIYFSYDVKMKEKGDIPEGYSVSREKKERFSLILESASTNQTSMYLCASSPATSGRANEQFFGPGTRLTVL.

The chain employs TRBV5-1 and TRBJ1-4; no reliable D call. CDR3 size: 14 residues. The V end lost 2 bases, the J end lost 0 bases, and 5 bases lay between the germline ends. CDR1 and CDR2 (germline): SGHRS, YFSETQ. CDR3 nucleotides: TGCGCCAGCAGCTTCCGATCAACTAATGAAAAACTGTTTTTT. As protein: CASSFRSTNEKLFF.

V is TRBV5-5 and J is TRBJ2-7; 7 bases align to TRBD1. The V segment lost 4 bases and the J segment 1 base; nucleotides outside the gene matches: 8. Looked up from germline, CDR1 is SGHKS and CDR2 is YYEKEE (reference sequence). The CDR3 has 15 amino acids. CDR3 sequence reads: CASSRTGDSSYEQYF. CDR3 coding DNA: TGTGCCAGCAGCCGTACAGGGGATTCGTCCTACGAGCAGTACTTC.

This chain uses TRBV30 with TRBJ1-2; possibly TRBD1 for D (5 bases). The CDR3 extends over 11 amino acids. The ends were cut back, 3 bases at V and 8 bases at J, with 10 bases in the middle. Germline CDR1 and CDR2: GTSNPN and SVGIG (reference sequence). The CDR3 DNA is TGTGCCTGGAGCCCCGGGGGAGGCTACACCTTC. It translates to CAWSPGGGYTF.

This clone was seen just once. This rearrangement joins TRBV7-2 to TRBJ2-7, with D unclear. There are 12 residues in the CDR3. V lost 6 bases to trimming and J lost 1 base, with 7 bases between them. Germline values: CDR1 SGHTA, CDR2 FQGNSA. CDR3 region: CASSMDSYEQYF. The DNA for the CDR3 is TGTGCCAGCAGTATGGATTCCTACGAGCAGTACTTC.

This chain joins TRBV10-3 and TRBJ2-1; D remains unclear. With 7 bases removed from V and 6 bases from J, the gap between germline ends came to 13 bases. Germline values: CDR1 ENHRY, CDR2 SYGVKD. This CDR3 has 13 amino acids. In DNA, the CDR3 is TGTGCCATCAAGGGTATAGGGATCAATGAGCAGTTCTTC. Translation: CAIKGIGINEQFF.

The gene calls are TRBV11-2 and TRBJ2-7, with D tentatively TRBD1 (6 bases). Germline-derived CDR1 and CDR2 are SGHAT and FQNNGV. The CDR3 runs 16 residues. The ends were cut back, 4 bases at V and 0 bases at J, with 16 bases in the middle. The CDR3 DNA is TGTGCCAGCAGCTCACAACTGCTGGGGGCCTCCTACGAGCAGTACTTC. Residues: CASSSQLLGASYEQYF.

In this sample, this clone turned up once. The chain employs TRBV19 and TRBJ1-4, with D perhaps TRBD1 (5 bases). There are 14 residues in the CDR3. Germline lookup yields CDR1 LNHDA and CDR2 SQIVND (reference sequence). V was shortened by 7 bases and J by 8 bases, with 17 bases between the two germline ends. The CDR3: CASTDGASGEKLFF. The CDR3 region has the DNA TGTGCCAGTACTGACGGGGCATCAGGAGAAAAACTGTTTTTT.

The genes are TRBV27 and TRBJ2-1; D gene uncertain. V was trimmed by 4 bases and J by 0 bases, leaving 7 bases between them. There are 14 residues in the CDR3. Germline lookup yields CDR1 MNHEY and CDR2 SMNVEV (reference sequence). CDR3 bases: TGTGCCAGCAGTTCTTGGGGCTCCTACAATGAGCAGTTCTTC. It specifies CASSSWGSYNEQFF.

V and J are TRBV7-8 and TRBJ2-7, with 8 bases matching TRBD2. The CDR3 sequence is 13 residues long. Trimming took 5 bases from V and 4 from J; bases not matched to a gene: 4. Germline-derived CDR1 and CDR2 are SGHVS and FQNEAQ. This chain's CDR3 is CASSITSGYEQYF. DNA of the CDR3: TGTGCCAGCAGCATAACTAGCGGATACGAGCAGTACTTC.

This clone has just one count. The V gene is TRBV2, the J gene TRBJ1-2; D ambiguous. CDR1 SNHLY and CDR2 FYNNEI come from the germline V gene. The CDR3 sequence is 13 residues long. Trimming stripped 1 base from V and 3 bases from J, with 6 bases between. CDR3 sequence: CASSEEGYYGYTF. CDR3 in DNA: TGTGCCAGCAGTGAAGAGGGTTACTATGGCTACACCTTC.

This rearrangement joins TRBV7-2 to TRBJ2-1; 13 bases line up with TRBD2. Germline V lookup: CDR1 SGHTA, CDR2 FQGNSA. Germline trimming cut 5 bases from V and 0 bases from J; bases unmatched to any gene: 10. This CDR3 is built from 19 residues. The CDR3, as DNA: TGTGCCAGCAGCAAAGGACTAGCGGGAGAAGGTATCTCCTACAATGAGCAGTTCTTC. Translation gives CASSKGLAGEGISYNEQFF.

DNA of the CDR3: TGTGCCAGCAGTCCGCAGGGGGTGGCAATCAATGAGCAGTTCTTC. This sequence encodes CASSPQGVAINEQFF. This chain joins TRBV28 and TRBJ2-1, with TRBD1 identical over 7 bases. Germline V gives CDR1 MDHEN, CDR2 SYDVKM. The CDR3 contains 15 residues. Unmatched junction bases numbered 10, after V lost 5 bases and J lost 6 bases.

CDR3 nucleotide sequence: TGTGCCAGCAGTCCAAGCGGGAGGGTTTCCTACGAGCAGTACTTC. Residues: CASSPSGRVSYEQYF. J is TRBJ2-7 and V is TRBV28; 10 nucleotides line up with TRBD2. The germline CDR1 and CDR2 sequences are MDHEN and SYDVKM. This CDR3 region has 15 residues. J lost 1 base, V lost 5 bases, and 5 bases had no gene match.

J is TRBJ1-1 and V is TRBV27, with D possibly being TRBD1 (5 bases). The CDR3 sequence is 14 residues long. Germline CDR1 reads MNHEY; CDR2 reads SMNVEV (reference sequence). Trimming pared 5 bases from V and 5 bases from J, leaving 15 bases between. Written as DNA, the CDR3 is TGTGCCAGCAGTCCCTCGGGGGGGAGAACTGAAGCTTTCTTT. Translated, it gives CASSPSGGRTEAFF.

This rearrangement joins TRBV6-5 to TRBJ1-5, with unresolved D. V gave up 6 bases and J gave up 6 bases, with 12 bases separating them. This CDR3 is built from 13 residues. Germline CDR1 is MNHEY and CDR2 is SVGAGI. CDR3: CASSRERAQPQHF. The CDR3 DNA follows: TGTGCCAGCAGCCGTGAGAGGGCTCAGCCCCAGCATTTT.

The rearrangement uses TRBV2 and TRBJ2-2; TRBD1 matches at 8 bases. With 1 base clipped from V and 3 bases from J, the junction kept 7 bases outside the gene matches. Germline V gene data show CDR1 as SNHLY and CDR2 as FYNNEI. This CDR3 has 17 residues. CDR3 DNA sequence: TGTGCCAGCAGTGAAGAGACAGGGGACTTCGACACCGGGGAGCTGTTTTTT. The encoded protein is CASSEETGDFDTGELFF.

The rearrangement joins TRBV20-1 to TRBJ2-3; 9 nucleotides match TRBD2. This CDR3 region has 15 residues. V shed 3 bases and J 4 bases; nucleotides not matched to a gene: 8. Looked up from germline, CDR1 is DFQATT and CDR2 is SNEGSKA (reference sequence). The CDR3: CSASLLAGTSDTQYF. DNA of the CDR3: TGCAGTGCTAGTCTACTAGCGGGTACCTCAGATACGCAGTATTTT.

The V and J genes are TRBV18 and TRBJ2-2; D may correspond to TRBD1 or TRBD2 (5 bases each). Germline-derived CDR1 and CDR2 are KGHSH and LQKENI. V was pared by 3 bases and J by 2 bases, with 13 bases between. The CDR3 has 16 amino acids. DNA of the CDR3: TGTGCCAGCTCACCTTCTCCGGGGCCCAACACCGGGGAGCTGTTTTTT. Amino acid sequence: CASSPSPGPNTGELFF.

The chain combines TRBV14 with TRBJ2-7, with D tentatively TRBD2 (6 bases). The CDR3 is made up of 14 amino acids. V was trimmed by 4 bases and J by 4 bases, leaving 14 bases between them. Looked up from germline, CDR1 is SGHDN and CDR2 is FVKESK. The CDR3 here is CASSLSSGGYEQYF. In DNA form, the CDR3 reads TGTGCCAGCAGCCTGAGTAGCGGAGGGTACGAGCAGTACTTC.

The V gene is TRBV7-8, the J gene TRBJ1-2; 8 bases agree with TRBD1. The CDR3 loop spans 13 amino acids. Trimming cost V 5 bases and J 5 bases; bases outside gene matches: 4. CDR1 and CDR2 from the germline V gene are SGHVS and FQNEAQ. The DNA for the CDR3 is TGTGCCAGCAGCAAGGACAGGGAATATGGCTACACCTTC. Its translation: CASSKDREYGYTF.

This clone was recorded once. This chain uses TRBV2 with TRBJ2-1; D gene unclear. V was clipped by 10 bases and J by 0 bases, with 16 bases between them. Germline V CDR1 and CDR2: SNHLY, FYNNEI. There are 15 residues in the CDR3. Here the CDR3 DNA reads TGTGCCACGTTGAGACCAAGAAGCTCCTACAATGAGCAGTTCTTC. Translating gives CATLRPRSSYNEQFF.

The V gene is TRBV4-1, the J gene TRBJ2-4, with 10 bases identical to TRBD2. Germline CDR1 reads MGHRA; CDR2 reads YSYEKL. This CDR3 contains 16 residues. With 5 bases clipped from V and 0 bases from J, the junction kept 4 bases outside the gene matches. The DNA of the CDR3 is TGCGCCAGCAGCGGACTAGCGGATTTAGCCAAAAACATTCAGTACTTC. This encodes CASSGLADLAKNIQYF.

CDR3 DNA: TGTGCCACCCGGCCCGCCGGGGTCGAAGATGGCTACACCTTC. Its translation: CATRPAGVEDGYTF. The gene calls are TRBV24-1 and TRBJ1-2; D gene ambiguous. The V gene's germline CDR1 is KGHDR and CDR2 SFDVKD. The CDR3 consists of 14 residues. The germline V and J ends were trimmed by 9 bases and 6 bases, with 19 bases remaining between them.

The V gene is TRBV5-6, the J gene TRBJ2-3, with 8 bases matching TRBD2. Germline CDR1 reads SGHDT; CDR2 reads YYEEEE. V trimming: 4 bases; J trimming: 4 bases; junction bases outside the gene matches: 5. The CDR3 runs to 14 residues. The CDR3 reads CASSLPTSADTQYF. Written as DNA, the CDR3 is TGTGCCAGCAGCCTCCCGACTAGCGCAGATACGCAGTATTTT.

V and J are TRBV13 and TRBJ1-1; D is unclear. V shed 0 bases and J shed 0 bases, with 2 bases lying between them. Germline loops: CDR1 PRHDT, CDR2 FYEKMQ (reference sequence). The CDR3 contains 13 residues. The CDR3 coding sequence is TGTGCCAGCAGCTTAGGCTTGAACACTGAAGCTTTCTTT. This sequence encodes CASSLGLNTEAFF.

The V call is TRBV21-1, the J call TRBJ1-2. TRBV21-1 has pseudogene status. The CDR3 totals 14 residues. CDR3: CAAEKWAIGDGYTF. CDR3 sequence (DNA): TGTGCCGCGGAGAAGTGGGCAATCGGAGATGGCTACACCTTC.

The CDR3 bases are TGTGCCAGCAGCCTGGACAGGGAGTGGGGGGAGCTGTTTTTT. The encoded protein is CASSLDREWGELFF. This rearrangement joins TRBV3-1 (or the pseudogene TRBV3-2) to TRBJ2-2; 8 bases map to TRBD1. The CDR3 loop spans 14 amino acids. Germline lookup yields CDR1 LGHDT and CDR2 YNNKEL (reference sequence). The V gene end was trimmed by 4 bases and the J gene end by 8 bases; junction bases not matched to a gene: 6.

J is TRBJ1-1 and V is TRBV27, with 9 bases matching TRBD1. The CDR3 spans 16 residues. CDR1 and CDR2 (germline): MNHEY, SMNVEV (reference sequence). With 5 bases clipped from V and 5 bases from J, the junction kept 12 bases outside the gene matches. The CDR3 loop reads CASSPTGGLIGTEAFF. The CDR3 DNA is TGTGCCAGCAGTCCTACAGGGGGCTTAATCGGAACTGAAGCTTTCTTT.